Presented here are 9 T cell receptor beta chains from one specimen sequenced in a study of shared clonotypes between healthy human individuals. The table came from immunoSEQ multiplex PCR; TCRdb's copy has only in-frame clones and leaves some out. The table has millions of clones, around 94% seen once. Sequencing was done on a sample of naive CD4+ T cells sorted from blood. Subset meaning: CD45RA+ positively selected. Receptor source: a man younger than 30 in good health.

V gene TRBV30 combines with J gene TRBJ1-4, with 9 bases aligning to TRBD1. The CDR3 covers 13 residues. Germline CDR1 GTSNPN, CDR2 SVGIG (reference sequence). J gave up 8 bases and V 3 bases, and 4 bases lay outside the gene matches. The CDR3 protein is CAWRTGGREKLFF. The CDR3 DNA reads TGTGCCTGGAGGACAGGGGGGCGCGAAAAACTGTTTTTT.

V is TRBV30 and J is TRBJ1-6, with D unclear. CDR1 is GTSNPN, CDR2 SVGIG, per germline (reference sequence). The CDR3 is 9 residues long. V lost 8 bases to trimming and J lost 8 bases, with 4 bases between them. DNA of the CDR3: TGTGCCATTCATTCACCCCTCCACTTT. It is translated as CAIHSPLHF.

About this clone: Other DNA variants within this sample encode the same CDR3. The genes are TRBV18 and TRBJ2-1, with D maybe TRBD2 (6 bases). The CDR3 covers 12 residues. Germline values: CDR1 KGHSH, CDR2 LQKENI. V was pared by 6 bases and J by 6 bases, with 9 bases between. This CDR3 reads CASSPTSNEQFF. In DNA, the CDR3 is TGTGCCAGCTCCCCGACTAGCAATGAGCAGTTCTTC.

This chain links TRBV2 with TRBJ1-5; no clear D gene. The CDR3 contains 14 residues. The ends were cut back, 5 bases at V and 8 bases at J, with 16 bases in the middle. The germline V gene has CDR1 SNHLY and CDR2 FYNNEI. CDR3 DNA: TGTGCCAGCAGTCGGTTCTCCCAAAAGGAGCCCCAGCATTTT. It translates to CASSRFSQKEPQHF.

V is TRBV5-1 and J is TRBJ2-7, with TRBD2 matching over 10 bases. Per germline, CDR1 SGHRS and CDR2 YFSETQ. The V gene end was trimmed by 7 bases and the J gene end by 6 bases; junction bases not matched to a gene: 16. The CDR3 has 16 amino acids. The CDR3 coding sequence is TGCGCCAGCGCCTTGGGGACTCTAGCGGGAGTCTCCGAGCAGTACTTC. Encoded protein: CASALGTLAGVSEQYF.

The chain has TRBV11-2 and TRBJ2-5, with 7 bases matching TRBD1. CDR1 SGHAT and CDR2 FQNNGV come from the germline V gene. Trimming at V came to 4 bases and at J to 0 bases, leaving 14 bases not matched to a gene. This CDR3 comprises 18 residues. CDR3 DNA sequence: TGTGCCAGCAGCTATCTCTTGCGGACAGGAGTGTACCAAGAGACCCAGTACTTC. It translates to CASSYLLRTGVYQETQYF.

The chain has TRBV30 and TRBJ2-5; 9 positions match TRBD2. The CDR3 is 14 residues long. With V trimmed by 1 base and J by 5 bases, 5 bases remained unmatched. From germline, CDR1 is GTSNPN and CDR2 SVGIG (reference sequence). The CDR3 spells CAWSAGTSPETQYF. The CDR3 DNA sequence: TGTGCCTGGAGTGCCGGGACTAGCCCTGAGACCCAGTACTTC.

V usage is TRBV28 and J usage is TRBJ2-3; the D gene is possibly TRBD1 (6 bases). The V end lost 6 bases, the J end lost 0 bases, and 13 bases lay between the germline ends. Germline assignment: CDR1 MDHEN and CDR2 SYDVKM. CDR3 length equals 15 residues. The CDR3 DNA sequence: TGTGCCAGCAGCCCCTCAGGGGATAGCACAGATACGCAGTATTTT. It encodes CASSPSGDSTDTQYF.

The rearrangement uses TRBV7-2 and TRBJ2-5; TRBD2 is a possible D gene (6 bases). The V end lost 3 bases, the J end lost 5 bases, and 16 bases lay between the germline ends. The CDR3 spans 15 residues. The germline V gene encodes CDR1 SGHTA and CDR2 FQGNSA. The CDR3 DNA reads TGTGCCAGCAGCTTTCCGACTAGTACGACGGAGACCCAGTACTTC. Residues: CASSFPTSTTETQYF.